One TCR beta chain is described in this entry. These data belong to a study of shared clonotypes between healthy human individuals. The investigators split CD4+ cells into a CD45RA+ naive subset and a CD45RA-negative memory subset. Investigators spread the genomic DNA of each subset evenly over several immunoSEQ plates. In the original analysis: Filtering was not the same, since immunoSEQ gave junction-only sequences without quality scores. Repertoires were generated with immunoSEQ multiplex PCR, while TCRdb's copy carries only in-frame clones and drops some. V, J and clone size are taken as reported in that table, and D and trimming were inferred from the DNA itself. The sample lists around 1,100,000 clones, 70% to 85% occurring once. Specimen: memory CD4+ T cells from PBMCs. Subset defined: CD45RA-negative fraction. The source is a man aged 18 to 30 in good health. Some clones in this sample may be carry-over from other donors' samples.

DNA of the CDR3: TGTGCCAGCTCACCACCGATGGGACAGGGCCACGAAAAACTGTTTTTT. Protein sequence: CASSPPMGQGHEKLFF. The rearrangement uses TRBV18 and TRBJ1-4; 9 nucleotides align to TRBD1. Germline assignment: CDR1 KGHSH and CDR2 LQKENI. CDR3 length equals 16 residues. Trimming at V came to 0 bases and at J to 8 bases, leaving 7 bases not matched to a gene.